The present entry profiles one TCR beta chain with its context. This record belongs to a study of blood T cell repertoires in COVID-19. Trimming removed 6 bases from V and 7 bases from J; junction bases left unmatched: 9. The CDR3 is made up of 17 amino acids. CDR1 is MNHEY, CDR2 SMNVEV, per germline (reference sequence). The table came from immunoSEQ multiplex PCR; TCRdb's copy has only in-frame clones and leaves some out. The sample contains more than 250,000 clones, around 87% of which appear only once. Sequenced material: peripheral blood. This receptor was identified in a man younger than 35 with active or convalescent COVID-19. The chain is built from TRBV27 and TRBJ2-2; 15 bases match TRBD2. CDR3 amino acids: CASSHPGLAGGGGELFF. The DNA for the CDR3 is TGTGCCAGCAGCCACCCGGGACTAGCGGGAGGAGGCGGGGAGCTGTTTTTT.